The T cell receptor beta chain described here comes from a study of blood T cells in healthy people across ages. Findings and limits, study-wide: Because donor CMV status was unknown, expanded clonotype changes were possibly confounded. Both higher diversity and more naive CD4+ cells marked long-lived donors when set against aged donors.

Combining a sample-barcoded 5' primer with a J-beta primer mix, a second PCR ran for 7 to 11 cycles. TCRdb fed the 5' RACE reads into MiXCR, producing one record per CDR3 protein. Of around 750,000 distinct CDR3 sequences listed, around half were seen once; the top ten hold roughly 37%. Samples had at least 6 million PBMCs isolated from them. The germline gives CDR1 DFQATT, CDR2 SNEGSKA (reference sequence). This CDR3 spans 14 amino acids. The V end was cut by 6 bases, the J end by 6 bases, with 20 bases between. This clonotype has just one count. Its antigen is undetermined. Material: blood. The TCR originated in a man aged 80 or over in good health. The chain employs TRBV20-1 and TRBJ1-1; the D gene is possibly TRBD1 (5 bases). For the CDR3, the DNA is TGCAGTGCGACCGCGGGGACGGCTGCCGCTGAAGCTTTCTTT. Amino acids: CSATAGTAAAEAFF.